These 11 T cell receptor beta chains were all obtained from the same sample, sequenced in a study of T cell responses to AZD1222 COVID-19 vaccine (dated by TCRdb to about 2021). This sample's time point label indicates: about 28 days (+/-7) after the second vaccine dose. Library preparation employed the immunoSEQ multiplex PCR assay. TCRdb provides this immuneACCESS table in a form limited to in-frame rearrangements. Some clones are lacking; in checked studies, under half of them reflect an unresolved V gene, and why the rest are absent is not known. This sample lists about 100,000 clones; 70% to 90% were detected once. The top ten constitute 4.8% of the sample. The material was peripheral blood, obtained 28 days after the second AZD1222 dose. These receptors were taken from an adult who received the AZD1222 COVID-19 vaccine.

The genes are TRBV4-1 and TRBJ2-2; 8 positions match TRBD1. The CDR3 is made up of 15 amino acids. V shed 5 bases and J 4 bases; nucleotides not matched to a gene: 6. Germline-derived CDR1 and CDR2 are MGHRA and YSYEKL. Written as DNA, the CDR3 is TGCGCCAGCAGCTATCGACAGGGGAGCACCGGGGAGCTGTTTTTT. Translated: CASSYRQGSTGELFF.

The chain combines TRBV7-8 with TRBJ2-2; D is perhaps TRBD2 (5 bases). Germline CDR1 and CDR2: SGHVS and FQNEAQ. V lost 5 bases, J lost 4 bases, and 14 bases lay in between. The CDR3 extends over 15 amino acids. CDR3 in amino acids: CASSARRESTGELFF. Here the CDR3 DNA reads TGTGCCAGCAGCGCCCGACGGGAAAGCACCGGGGAGCTGTTTTTT.

The CDR3 DNA reads as TGCGCCAGCAGCCTCGGGGGGGAAGGTTACAATGAGCAGTTCTTC. Translating gives CASSLGGEGYNEQFF. The rearrangement links TRBV5-1 to TRBJ2-1, with 8 bases fitting TRBD2. CDR3 length: 15 amino acids. Germline V gene sequence: CDR1 SGHRS, CDR2 YFSETQ. V lost 4 bases and J lost 4; bases outside the gene matches: 7.

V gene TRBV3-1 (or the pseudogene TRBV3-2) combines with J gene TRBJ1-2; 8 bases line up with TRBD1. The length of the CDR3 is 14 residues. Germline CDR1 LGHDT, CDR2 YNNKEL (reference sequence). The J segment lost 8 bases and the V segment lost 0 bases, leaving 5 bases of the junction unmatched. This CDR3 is CASSQDDRGAGYTF. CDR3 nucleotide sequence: TGTGCCAGCAGCCAAGACGACAGGGGAGCGGGCTACACCTTC.

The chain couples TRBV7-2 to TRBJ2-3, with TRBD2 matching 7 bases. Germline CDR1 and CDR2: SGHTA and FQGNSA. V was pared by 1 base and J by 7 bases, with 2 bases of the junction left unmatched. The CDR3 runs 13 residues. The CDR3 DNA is TGTGCCAGCAGCTTAGGACTAGCTAATACGCAGTATTTT. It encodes CASSLGLANTQYF.

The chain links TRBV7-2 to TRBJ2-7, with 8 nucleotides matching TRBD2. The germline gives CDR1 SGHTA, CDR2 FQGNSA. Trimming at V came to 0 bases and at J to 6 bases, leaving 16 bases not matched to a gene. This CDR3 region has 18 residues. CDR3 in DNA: TGTGCCAGCAGCTTAGCGCGGGGGGCAGGGGACGTCAGGGCCGAGCAGTACTTC. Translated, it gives CASSLARGAGDVRAEQYF.

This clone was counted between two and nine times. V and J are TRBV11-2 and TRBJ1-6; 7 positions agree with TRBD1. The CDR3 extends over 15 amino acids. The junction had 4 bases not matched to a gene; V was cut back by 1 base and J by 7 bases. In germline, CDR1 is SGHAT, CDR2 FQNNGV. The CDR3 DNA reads TGTGCCAGCAGCTTAGGGACAGGACGAAATTCACCCCTCCACTTT. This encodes CASSLGTGRNSPLHF.

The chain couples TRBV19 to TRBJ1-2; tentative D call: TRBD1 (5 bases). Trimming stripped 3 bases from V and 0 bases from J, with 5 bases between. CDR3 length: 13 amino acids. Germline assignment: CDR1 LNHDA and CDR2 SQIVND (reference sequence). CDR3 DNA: TGTGCCAGTAGTATCAGGGCTAACTATGGCTACACCTTC. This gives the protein CASSIRANYGYTF.

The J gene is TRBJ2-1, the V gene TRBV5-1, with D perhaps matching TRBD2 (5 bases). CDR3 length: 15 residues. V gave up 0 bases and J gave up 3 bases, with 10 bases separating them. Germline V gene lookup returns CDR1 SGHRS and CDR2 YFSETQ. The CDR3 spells CASSLAAGNYNEQFF. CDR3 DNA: TGCGCCAGCAGCTTGGCCGCCGGGAACTACAATGAGCAGTTCTTC.

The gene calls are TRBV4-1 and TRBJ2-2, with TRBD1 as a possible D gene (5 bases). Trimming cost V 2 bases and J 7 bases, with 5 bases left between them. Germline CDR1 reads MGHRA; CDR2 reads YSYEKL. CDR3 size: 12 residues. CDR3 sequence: CASSQRGGELFF. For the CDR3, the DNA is TGCGCCAGCAGCCAAAGGGGCGGGGAGCTGTTTTTT.

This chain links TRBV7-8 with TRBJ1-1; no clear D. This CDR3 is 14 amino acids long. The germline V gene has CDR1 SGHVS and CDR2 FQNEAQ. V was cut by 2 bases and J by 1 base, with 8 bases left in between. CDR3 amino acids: CASSLLSGNTEAFF. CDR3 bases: TGTGCCAGCAGCTTATTATCAGGGAACACTGAAGCTTTCTTT. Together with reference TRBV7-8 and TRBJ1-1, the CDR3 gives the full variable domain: GAGVSQSPRYKVAKRGQDVALRCDPISGHVSLFWYQQALGQGPEFLTYFQNEAQLDKSGLPSDRFFAERPEGSVSTLKIQRTQQEDSAVYLCASSLLSGNTEAFFGQGTRLTVV.